The present entry profiles one TCR beta chain with its context. This clonotype was seen ten or more times. Its antigen remains unidentified. No base quality values were provided; no much bigger clone lies one nucleotide off. What the treatment or condition label conveys for this sample: live attenuated yellow fever vaccine strain. A standard Ficoll-Paque protocol was used to isolate PBMCs from peripheral blood. Dynabeads CD4 and CD8 positive selection kits were used to isolate the CD4 and CD8 T-cell fractions. TriZol was used to extract RNA from bulk PBMCs, CD4 and CD8 fractions, and dextramer-positive and dextramer-negative fractions. These data originate in a study of T cells after yellow fever vaccination (dated by TCRdb to the late 2010s). With regard to the full study: Libraries from fractions with low cell numbers were prepared with the SMART-Seq v4 Ultra Low Input RNA kit. Bulk TCR alpha and beta repertoires were sequenced longitudinally to track T-cell clones before and after primary and booster YFV17D yellow fever vaccination. Two healthy male donors made up the cohort, one aged 18 to 29 years and the other aged 30 to 40 years. Blood was drawn at multiple timepoints before and after primary and secondary immunization, with bulk PBMC replicates and cell subsets isolated.

TCR cDNA was made using 5'RACE template switching, a step that added a universal primer site and unique molecular identifiers. Priming for cDNA synthesis came from both the TCR alpha and TCR beta constant segments. Library amplification used two PCR steps, and the second PCR step added sample barcodes and sequencing adapters. Sequencing of libraries was done on Illumina HiSeq 2500 (2x100 bp) or NovaSeq (2x150 bp). In the source study's methods: MIGEC handled demultiplexing of reads and collapsing into UMI consensus sequences, while MiXCR performed V(D)J alignment. Vaccine-responding clonotypes were identified with edgeR using replicate PBMC samples, with FDR below 0.01 and a log2 fold change above 5 up to day 15 being required. Bulk clonotypes were assigned CD4 or CD8 identity according to which sequenced CD4 or CD8 repertoire held them at higher abundance. The raw public data were reprocessed by TCRdb itself: fastp quality trimming at Q25, MiXCR clonotype calling, in-frame beta chains only. Every entry covers one CDR3 protein and lists the most common genes and DNA from its rows. None of the V and J calls come from the authors' own analysis; TCRdb made them. The sample table holds 68,000 or so distinct CDR3 sequences, of which around 7% were seen once. The ten top clones hold around a third of the sample.

Points the paper makes about the study in general: Because only a couple of donors were included in the study, the extent to which the findings can be generalized is limited. A small fraction of clonotypes showed up in both the CD4 and CD8 compartments, probably as a result of convergent recombination. Most clones expanded after primary vaccination (around 97% of CD4 and about 85% of CD8) were re-detected after the booster, suggesting that broad memory maintenance occurred. Because abundant contaminating clonotypes from the bulk population could be contained in FACS-sorted repertoires, computational filtering was required. The secondary T-cell response was weaker than the primary response but faster, peaking on day 5 instead of day 15.

There are 11 amino acids in the CDR3, from cysteine to phenylalanine inclusive. Left in the record is the CDR3 DNA by itself, 33 bases read in frame from the first base. According to the germline V gene, CDR1 reads SGDLS and CDR2 reads YYNGEE. Deletion took 4 bases off V and 8 bases off J, with a span of 7 bases between the germline ends. The sample here was CD8+ T cells sorted from PBMCs, taken 45 days after the first yellow fever vaccination. The chain is made from TRBV9 and TRBJ2-1, with an unclear D gene assignment. This TCR was sampled from a young man who received the YFV17D yellow fever vaccine. CDR3 loop: CASSNTHEQFF. In nucleotides, the sequence is TGTGCCAGCAGCAACACCCATGAGCAGTTCTTC.